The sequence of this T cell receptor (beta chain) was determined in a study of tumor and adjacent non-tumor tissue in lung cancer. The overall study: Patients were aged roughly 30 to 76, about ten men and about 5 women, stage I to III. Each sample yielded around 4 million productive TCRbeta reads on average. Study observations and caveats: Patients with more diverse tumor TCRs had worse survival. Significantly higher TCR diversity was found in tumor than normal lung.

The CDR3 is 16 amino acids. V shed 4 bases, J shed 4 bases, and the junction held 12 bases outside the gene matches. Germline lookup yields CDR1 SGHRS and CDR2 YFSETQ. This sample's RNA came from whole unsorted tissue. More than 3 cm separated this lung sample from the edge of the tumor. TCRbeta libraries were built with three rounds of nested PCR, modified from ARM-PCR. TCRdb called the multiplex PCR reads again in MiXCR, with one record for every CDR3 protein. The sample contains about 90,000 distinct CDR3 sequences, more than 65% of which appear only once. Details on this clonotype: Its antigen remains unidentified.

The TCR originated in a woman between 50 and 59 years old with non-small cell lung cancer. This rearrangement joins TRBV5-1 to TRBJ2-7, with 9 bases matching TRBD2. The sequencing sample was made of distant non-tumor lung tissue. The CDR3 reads CASSINSGSGSYEQYF. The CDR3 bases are TGCGCCAGCAGCATCAACTCGGGTAGCGGGAGTTACGAGCAGTACTTC.